These T cell receptor beta chains were read from a single sample in a study of OX40 agonist ivuxolimab in advanced cancers. Produced via immunoSEQ multiplex PCR; TCRdb's table is partial and in-frame only. The sample lists about 67,000 clones, more than 70% occurring once. The sequencing used CD4+ or CD8+ T cells sorted from blood, collected in a trial of the OX40 agonist ivuxolimab. These TCRs come from an adult with an advanced solid tumor such as melanoma, head and neck, liver or kidney cancer. The CDR3 runs from the conserved cysteine through the conserved F or W. A D gene is named only where the DNA matches it firmly. Clone size is not always given. Where it is, it says once, few, many or a class for expanded clones.

d_gene	j_gene	v_gene	abundance	CDR3nt	CDR3aa
.	TRBJ2-2	TRBV15	once	TGTGCCACCAGCAGAGATCTGGGCACTACCCTCAGGAACACCGGGGAGCTGTTTTTT	CATSRDLGTTLRNTGELFF
.	TRBJ1-1	TRBV5-6	.	TGTGCCAGCAGCTTGGTAAGGTCTGAAGCTTTCTTT	CASSLVRSEAFF
.	TRBJ2-3	TRBV7-2	once	TGTGCCAGCAGCTTACGATCCAGCGGAGGGGAAGATACGCAGTATTTT	CASSLRSSGGEDTQYF
TRBD2	TRBJ2-5	TRBV27	.	TGTGCCAGCAGTTTTCGGACTAGCGGGGGGGTGGGGGATGTGGAGACCCAGTACTTC	CASSFRTSGGVGDVETQYF
.	TRBJ1-5	TRBV15	.	TGTGCCACCTCCTCGCGGAGTCATCAGCCCCAGCATTTT	CATSSRSHQPQHF
.	TRBJ2-3	TRBV30	few	TGTGCCTGGAGCGTCTATTCAGACCCAGATACGCAGTATTTT	CAWSVYSDPDTQYF
.	TRBJ1-1	TRBV7-9	.	TGTGCCAGCAGTCCTGGCGGGGTTGGGACTGAAGCTTTCTTT	CASSPGGVGTEAFF
.	TRBJ2-7	TRBV28	.	TGTGCCAGCAGTTACCCCCCAGGAGCGGGCTCCTACGAGCAGTACTTC	CASSYPPGAGSYEQYF
.	TRBJ2-2	TRBV9	.	TGTGCCAGCAGCGTAGCCGGGATCAACACCGGGGAGCTGTTTTTT	CASSVAGINTGELFF
TRBD1	TRBJ1-5	TRBV2	.	TGTGCCAGCAGCGGACAGGGGGCGCGGGATCAGCCCCAGCATTTT	CASSGQGARDQPQHF
TRBD2	TRBJ2-1	TRBV5-8	once	TGTGCCAGCAGCTTGGGGGACTATACCTACAATGAGCAGTTCTTC	CASSLGDYTYNEQFF
.	TRBJ1-2	TRBV7-3	.	TGTGCCAGCAGCTTACGGGTAGGGTTCTATGGCTACACCTTC	CASSLRVGFYGYTF
.	TRBJ2-7	TRBV2	.	TGTGCCAGCAGCCTAGGGACCTCAACCTACGAGCAGTACTTC	CASSLGTSTYEQYF
.	TRBJ2-1	TRBV29-1	once	TGCAGCGTCGCCTCCTCCTACAATGAGCAGTTCTTC	CSVASSYNEQFF
.	TRBJ2-7	TRBV9	.	TGTGCCAGCAGCGCCGGGGACTTCTCCTACGAGCAGTACTTC	CASSAGDFSYEQYF
.	TRBJ2-3	TRBV30	.	TGTGCCTGGAGTGTAAAGGGAGGAGGAGATACGCAGTATTTT	CAWSVKGGGDTQYF
.	TRBJ2-3	TRBV9	.	TGTGCCAGCAGCGTAGAATCTAGCACAGATACGCAGTATTTT	CASSVESSTDTQYF
.	TRBJ1-1	TRBV18	.	TGTGCCAGCTCAGCAACGGGACAACGACTTATGAACACTGAAGCTTTCTTT	CASSATGQRLMNTEAFF
.	TRBJ2-1	TRBV7-2	.	TGTGCCAGCAGCTTAGCACGGGATGGTGAGCAGTTCTTC	CASSLARDGEQFF
.	TRBJ2-5	TRBV20-1	.	TGCAGTGCTCCGACACGCGAGACCCAGTACTTC	CSAPTRETQYF
.	TRBJ2-2	TRBV19	.	TGTGCCAGTAGAGGTTTCAGGGAGGACACCGGGGAGCTGTTTTTT	CASRGFREDTGELFF
.	TRBJ2-7	TRBV5-1	.	TGCGCCAGCAGCTTGCAGGAGGGTTACGAGCAGTACTTC	CASSLQEGYEQYF
.	TRBJ2-1	TRBV2	.	TGTGCCAGCAGTGAAAGGGGGACGAGCTCCTACAATGAGCAGTTCTTC	CASSERGTSSYNEQFF
TRBD1	TRBJ1-4	TRBV4-1	few	TGCGCCAGCAGTAGTATAGTCAGGGGGCGCGATGAAAAACTGTTTTTT	CASSSIVRGRDEKLFF
.	TRBJ2-4	TRBV5-4	.	TGTGCCAGCAGCCCCACAGAGGGCGGTGCCCCCAAAAACATTCAGTACTTC	CASSPTEGGAPKNIQYF
TRBD2	TRBJ2-2	TRBV11-2	once	TGTGCCAGCAGCCCAATGGGACTAGCGGGAGTCACCGGGGAGCTGTTTTTT	CASSPMGLAGVTGELFF
.	TRBJ2-3	TRBV19	.	TGTGCCAGTAGCGAGTCGTCAGATACGCAGTATTTT	CASSESSDTQYF
.	TRBJ1-3	TRBV19	once	TGTGCCAGGAGGGAATCGGGTGGAAACACCATATATTTT	CARRESGGNTIYF
.	TRBJ2-1	TRBV21-1	.	TGTGCCAGCAGCAAATGGAGGGCGGCGGTGGGAGATGAGCAGTTCTTC	CASSKWRAAVGDEQFF
.	TRBJ1-6	TRBV21-1	.	TGTGCCAGCGGGTATAAGGACAATTCAGGCAATTCACCCCTCCACTTT	CASGYKDNSGNSPLHF
.	TRBJ2-3	TRBV27	.	TGTGCCAGCAGTTCTGGATTGACAGGAGGCACAGATACGCAGTATTTT	CASSSGLTGGTDTQYF
.	TRBJ1-3	TRBV6-6	.	TGTGCCAGCAGGCGCCCAGATAGCGACACCATATATTTT	CASRRPDSDTIYF
TRBD1	TRBJ1-4	TRBV30	once	TGTGCCTGGAGTCCGGGACAGGGCCCTGAAAAACTGTTTTTT	CAWSPGQGPEKLFF
.	TRBJ1-2	TRBV7-2	.	TGTGCCAGCAGCTTACAAGCAGGGATACGTAACGACTATGGCTACACCTTC	CASSLQAGIRNDYGYTF
.	TRBJ2-2	TRBV15	.	TGTGCCACCAGCAGAGATAGAGGGCCCGGGGAGCTGTTTTTT	CATSRDRGPGELFF
TRBD1	TRBJ1-2	TRBV28	once	TGTGCCAGCAGTTTCATTGGGACAGGGGAAAACTATGGCTACACCTTC	CASSFIGTGENYGYTF